The 26 T cell receptor beta chains below were found in one sample sequenced in a study of Ad26.COV2.S vaccination and SARS-CoV-2 variants. The treatment: around 19 received Ad26.COV2.S at low or high dose, single or two shots; 5 received placebo; per-sample allocation not given. Following the first vaccine or placebo injection, samples were taken on day 63. The repertoire was sequenced with immunoSEQ multiplex PCR; TCRdb's copy has only in-frame clones and lacks some. The sample holds around 420,000 clones; more than 75% are singletons and the top ten take 3.6%. The sequences come from peripheral blood, collected in a trial of Ad26.COV2.S vaccine versus placebo. All receptors come from a person aged 18-60 years who received the Ad26.COV2.S COVID-19 vaccine or a placebo.

This clone was detected a few times. The chain carries TRBV21-1 and TRBJ2-7; the table names TRBD1, a call not compared with the DNA. TRBV21-1 is termed a pseudogene. The CDR3 runs 16 residues. The CDR3 protein is CASSKVRQGLRHEQYF. CDR3 nucleotides: TGTGCCAGCAGCAAAGTGCGACAGGGGTTGAGGCACGAGCAGTACTTC.

The chain employs TRBV19 and TRBJ2-7, with a tentative D call TRBD1 (6 bases). The CDR3 runs 14 residues. The germline V gene encodes CDR1 LNHDA and CDR2 SQIVND (reference sequence). V was shortened by 7 bases and J by 5 bases, with 18 bases between the two germline ends. CDR3 bases: TGTGCCAGTACCGAGATTTACAGGGAACACGAGCAGTACTTC. It encodes CASTEIYREHEQYF. Full variable domain (missing parts from reference TRBV19 and TRBJ2-7): DGGITQSPKYLFRKEGQNVTLSCEQNLNHDAMYWYRQDPGQGLRLIYYSQIVNDFQKGDIAEGYSVSREKKESFPLTVTSAQKNPTAFYLCASTEIYREHEQYFGPGTRLTVT.

V usage is TRBV6-5 and J usage is TRBJ2-1, with 14 bases fitting TRBD2. The V segment lost 7 bases and the J segment 7 bases; nucleotides outside the gene matches: 3. This CDR3 has 14 residues. Per germline, CDR1 MNHEY and CDR2 SVGAGI. In nucleotides, the CDR3 is TGTGCCAGCACGGGACTAGCGGGGGTAAATGAGCAGTTCTTC. It is translated as CASTGLAGVNEQFF.

V is TRBV6-4 and J is TRBJ2-3, with 9 bases fitting TRBD2. After removal of 6 bases from V and 4 bases from J, the junction contained 2 bases not matched to a gene. CDR1 and CDR2 (germline): MRHNA, SNTAGT. CDR3 size: 13 residues. The CDR3: CASRASGADTQYF. In nucleotides, the CDR3 is TGTGCCAGCAGGGCTAGCGGGGCAGATACGCAGTATTTT.

This clone was picked up one time. The chain carries TRBV10-2 and TRBJ2-7, with 7 bases that match TRBD2. CDR1 is WSHSY and CDR2 is SAAADI in the germline V gene. After removal of 10 bases from V and 0 bases from J, the junction contained 18 bases not matched to a gene. The CDR3 loop spans 17 amino acids. The CDR3 coding sequence is TGCGCCACCACGCCTTCCCCGGGGGGAGGCTTCTCCTACGAGCAGTACTTC. Encoded protein: CATTPSPGGGFSYEQYF.

This clone showed up many times. The rearrangement uses TRBV6-1 and TRBJ2-7; TRBD1 aligns across 7 bases. The CDR3 runs to 15 residues. Per the germline V gene, CDR1 is MNHNS and CDR2 is SASEGT. The junction had 7 bases not matched to a gene; V was cut back by 3 bases and J by 2 bases. This CDR3 is CASSDDEGAAYEQYF. Here the CDR3 DNA reads TGTGCCAGCAGTGACGATGAGGGGGCGGCCTACGAGCAGTACTTC.

The chain uses TRBV11-2 and TRBJ1-2, with 7 nucleotides matching TRBD1. The CDR3 loop spans 13 amino acids. V was pared by 5 bases and J by 8 bases, with 8 bases of the junction left unmatched. The germline gives CDR1 SGHAT, CDR2 FQNNGV. CDR3 loop: CASSLGQPGGYTF. The CDR3 DNA reads as TGTGCCAGCAGCCTGGGACAGCCGGGAGGCTACACCTTC.

The rearrangement uses TRBV4-1 and TRBJ1-5; D call uncertain. Germline loops: CDR1 MGHRA, CDR2 YSYEKL. The CDR3 has 14 residues. V was trimmed by 0 bases and J by 7 bases, leaving 10 bases between them. CDR3 sequence reads: CASSQEHGRQPQHF. The CDR3 nucleotides read TGCGCCAGCAGCCAAGAGCATGGGAGACAGCCCCAGCATTTT.

The chain has TRBV29-1 and TRBJ2-2; TRBD1 matches at 7 bases. The CDR3 covers 15 residues. CDR1 SQVTM and CDR2 ANQGSEA come from the germline V gene. V shed 6 bases, J shed 1 base, and the junction held 8 bases outside the gene matches. The CDR3 DNA sequence: TGCAGCGTCCTCCAGACAGGGCTGAACACCGGGGAGCTGTTTTTT. This codes for CSVLQTGLNTGELFF.

This clone was found many times. The chain employs TRBV29-1 and TRBJ1-1; D gene unclear. Germline-derived CDR1 and CDR2 are SQVTM and ANQGSEA. The CDR3 contains 11 residues. Trimming took 4 bases from V and 1 from J, leaving 4 bases between them. DNA for the CDR3: TGCAGCGTTGTAGGGAACACTGAAGCTTTCTTT. This translates into CSVVGNTEAFF.

The chain couples TRBV2 to TRBJ1-2, with 8 positions matching TRBD1. The V and J ends lost 3 bases and 0 bases, in that order; junction bases with no gene match: 12. The V gene's germline CDR1 is SNHLY and CDR2 FYNNEI. CDR3 length: 18 residues. In DNA form, the CDR3 reads TGTGCCAGCAGTGACCCCCGGCATTCGGACAGGGCTAACTATGGCTACACCTTC. Translated, it gives CASSDPRHSDRANYGYTF. The full variable domain, with the rest looked up from reference TRBV2 and TRBJ1-2, is EPEVTQTPSHQVTQMGQEVILRCVPISNHLYFYWYRQILGQKVEFLVSFYNNEISEKSEIFDDQFSVERPDGSNFTLKIRSTKLEDSAMYFCASSDPRHSDRANYGYTFGSGTRLTVV.

The rearrangement links TRBV5-1 to TRBJ1-2; D possibly corresponds to TRBD1 (5 bases). With 0 bases removed from V and 1 base from J, the gap between germline ends came to 7 bases. In germline, CDR1 is SGHRS, CDR2 YFSETQ. The CDR3 length is 14 residues. DNA of the CDR3: TGCGCCAGCAGCTTGGTAGGGGATAACTATGGCTACACCTTC. Its translation: CASSLVGDNYGYTF.

J is TRBJ2-7 and V is TRBV6-2 or TRBV6-3; no reliable D call. The CDR3 extends over 11 amino acids. Germline V gene sequence: CDR1 MNHEY, CDR2 SVGEGT. The V end lost 3 bases, the J end lost 6 bases, and 6 bases lay between the germline ends. CDR3 sequence reads: CASSYYGEQYF. CDR3 nucleotides: TGTGCCAGCAGTTATTACGGCGAGCAGTACTTC.

This rearrangement joins TRBV28 to TRBJ1-6; D not certain. V lost 2 bases and J lost 14, with 10 bases in between. Germline V lookup: CDR1 MDHEN, CDR2 SYDVKM. CDR3 length: 12 amino acids. The CDR3 here is CASSLGVLALHF. The CDR3 nucleotides read TGTGCCAGCAGTTTAGGGGTACTAGCCCTCCACTTT.

J is TRBJ2-7 and V is TRBV7-9; 10 bases fit TRBD1. The V segment lost 5 bases and the J segment 4 bases; nucleotides outside the gene matches: 5. There are 14 residues in the CDR3. Germline lookup yields CDR1 SEHNR and CDR2 FQNEAQ (reference sequence). The CDR3 loop reads CASSLTGGVYEQYF. The CDR3 DNA reads as TGTGCCAGCAGCCTGACAGGGGGCGTTTACGAGCAGTACTTC.

The V call is TRBV12-3 or TRBV12-4, the J call TRBJ2-1; D is ambiguous. The CDR3 runs to 11 residues. Between the trimmed V and J ends, which lost 8 bases and 4 bases, there was a span of 6 bases. The CDR3, as DNA: TGTGCCAGCGAACAATACAATGAGCAGTTCTTC. Residues: CASEQYNEQFF.

The chain has TRBV27 and TRBJ2-5; D call uncertain. Germline CDR1 reads MNHEY; CDR2 reads SMNVEV (reference sequence). V was cut by 5 bases and J by 0 bases, with 7 bases left in between. The CDR3 totals 13 residues. CDR3 region: CASSPEYQETQYF. The CDR3 DNA follows: TGTGCCAGCAGTCCGGAGTACCAAGAGACCCAGTACTTC.

The chain is built from TRBV19 and TRBJ1-1, with a possible D match to TRBD1 (6 bases). The germline gives CDR1 LNHDA, CDR2 SQIVND (reference sequence). Trimming took off 7 bases at V and 1 base at J, with 13 bases between the two ends. The CDR3 runs to 14 residues. CDR3 DNA sequence: TGTGCCAGTATGGGGGCAAAAAGGAACACTGAAGCTTTCTTT. Its protein product is CASMGAKRNTEAFF.

The genes are TRBV2 and TRBJ1-2, with 7 bases fitting TRBD1. The germline V gene encodes CDR1 SNHLY and CDR2 FYNNEI. CDR3 length: 14 amino acids. J lost 4 bases, V lost 2 bases, and 4 bases had no gene match. DNA of the CDR3: TGTGCCAGCAGTGAAACAGGGGACGTCTATGGCTACACCTTC. Protein: CASSETGDVYGYTF.

The chain employs TRBV28 and TRBJ1-1; 7 bases agree with TRBD1. The CDR3 covers 17 residues. CDR1 is MDHEN, CDR2 SYDVKM, per germline. The trim removed 5 bases at V and 0 bases at J, leaving 12 bases unmatched. CDR3 in DNA: TGTGCCAGCAGTCCGACAACAACAGGGGTATTGAACACTGAAGCTTTCTTT. Translating gives CASSPTTTGVLNTEAFF.

The chain recombines TRBV6-1 with TRBJ2-1; 7 bases line up with TRBD1. This CDR3 region has 18 residues. Germline loops: CDR1 MNHNS, CDR2 SASEGT. V dropped 4 bases and J dropped 2; count of bases not matched to a gene: 14. CDR3 region: CASSGGPGQHYTYNEQFF. For the CDR3, the DNA is TGTGCCAGCAGTGGGGGACCGGGACAGCACTACACCTACAATGAGCAGTTCTTC.

The rearrangement joins TRBV6-5 to TRBJ1-1; possible D gene TRBD1, 6 bases. Trimming left V 5 bases short and J 0 bases short, with 13 bases between. CDR1 is MNHEY, CDR2 SVGAGI, per germline. The length of the CDR3 is 15 residues. The CDR3 spells CASSIRRDMNTEAFF. Written as DNA, the CDR3 is TGTGCCAGCAGTATCCGGCGGGACATGAACACTGAAGCTTTCTTT.

This clone was recorded once. The rearrangement uses TRBV4-3 and TRBJ1-2; D is ambiguous. The germline V and J ends were trimmed by 0 bases and 4 bases, with 9 bases remaining between them. This CDR3 is 14 amino acids long. Germline V lookup: CDR1 LGHNA, CDR2 YSLEER. The CDR3, as DNA: TGCGCCAGCAGCCAAGATGCGGTTAGCTATGGCTACACCTTC. It encodes CASSQDAVSYGYTF.

There are a few counts of this clone. The chain couples TRBV5-5 to TRBJ1-2, with no clear D. Germline CDR1 SGHKS, CDR2 YYEKEE (reference sequence). This CDR3 is 14 amino acids long. Trimming took off 4 bases at V and 5 bases at J, with 15 bases between the two ends. The CDR3 sequence is CASSPLSPGYGYTF. The CDR3 DNA sequence: TGTGCCAGCAGCCCCCTTTCTCCGGGGTATGGCTACACCTTC.

The chain recombines TRBV6-5 with TRBJ2-7, with TRBD1 identical over 9 bases. This CDR3 spans 15 amino acids. Germline V gene data show CDR1 as MNHEY and CDR2 as SVGAGI. V was clipped by 8 bases and J by 4 bases; unmatched bases: 12. CDR3 sequence (DNA): TGTGCCAGCTCTTACTCCTCCGACAGGGGGTACGAGCAGTACTTC. Amino acids: CASSYSSDRGYEQYF.

The rearrangement uses TRBV19 and TRBJ1-1, with no clear D. Trimming cost V 6 bases and J 6 bases, with 17 bases left between them. There are 14 residues in the CDR3. The germline V gene encodes CDR1 LNHDA and CDR2 SQIVND (reference sequence). The CDR3 loop is CASSLDRQTAEAFF. In nucleotides, the CDR3 is TGTGCCAGTAGCCTAGATCGTCAGACGGCTGAAGCTTTCTTT.